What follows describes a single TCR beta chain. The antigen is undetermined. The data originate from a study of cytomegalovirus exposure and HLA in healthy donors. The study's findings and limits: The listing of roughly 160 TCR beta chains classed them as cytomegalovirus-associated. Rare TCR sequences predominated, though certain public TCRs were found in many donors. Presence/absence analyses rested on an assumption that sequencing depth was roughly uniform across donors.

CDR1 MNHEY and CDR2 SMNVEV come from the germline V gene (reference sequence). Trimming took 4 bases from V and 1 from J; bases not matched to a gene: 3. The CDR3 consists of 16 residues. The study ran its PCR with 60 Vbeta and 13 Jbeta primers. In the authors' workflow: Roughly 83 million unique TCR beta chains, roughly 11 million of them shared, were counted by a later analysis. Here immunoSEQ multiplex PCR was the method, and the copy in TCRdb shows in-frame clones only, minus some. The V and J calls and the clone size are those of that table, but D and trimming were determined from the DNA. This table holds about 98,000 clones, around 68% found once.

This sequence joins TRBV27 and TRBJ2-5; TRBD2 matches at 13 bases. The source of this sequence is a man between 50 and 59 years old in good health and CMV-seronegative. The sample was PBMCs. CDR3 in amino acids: CASSSGLAGAQETQYF. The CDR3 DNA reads TGTGCCAGCAGTTCTGGACTAGCGGGGGCCCAAGAGACCCAGTACTTC.